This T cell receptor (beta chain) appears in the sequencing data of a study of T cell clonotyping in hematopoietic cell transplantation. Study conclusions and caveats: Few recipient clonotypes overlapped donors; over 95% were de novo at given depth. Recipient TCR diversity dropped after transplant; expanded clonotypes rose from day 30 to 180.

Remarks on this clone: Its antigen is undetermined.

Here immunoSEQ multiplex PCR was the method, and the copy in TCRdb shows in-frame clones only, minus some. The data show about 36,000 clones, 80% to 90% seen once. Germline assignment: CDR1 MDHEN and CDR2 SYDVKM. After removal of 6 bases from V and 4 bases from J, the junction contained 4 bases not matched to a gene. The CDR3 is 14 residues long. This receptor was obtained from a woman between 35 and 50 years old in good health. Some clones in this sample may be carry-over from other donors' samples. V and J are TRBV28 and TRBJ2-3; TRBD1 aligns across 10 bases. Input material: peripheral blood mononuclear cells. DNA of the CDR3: TGTGCCAGCAGGAGGACAGGGGGTGCAGATACGCAGTATTTT. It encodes CASRRTGGADTQYF.